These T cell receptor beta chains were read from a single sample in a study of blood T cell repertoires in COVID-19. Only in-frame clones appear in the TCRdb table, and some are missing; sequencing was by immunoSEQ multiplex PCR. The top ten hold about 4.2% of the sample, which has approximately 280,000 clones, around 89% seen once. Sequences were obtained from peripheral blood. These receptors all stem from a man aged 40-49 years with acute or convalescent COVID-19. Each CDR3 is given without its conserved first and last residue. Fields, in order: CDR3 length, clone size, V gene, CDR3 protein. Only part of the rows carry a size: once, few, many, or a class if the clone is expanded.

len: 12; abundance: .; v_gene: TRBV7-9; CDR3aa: ASSLAGTTYGYT
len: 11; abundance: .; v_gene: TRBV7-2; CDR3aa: ASRGGLTDTQY
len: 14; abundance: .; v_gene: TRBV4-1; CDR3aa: ASSQGNGGLGDTQY
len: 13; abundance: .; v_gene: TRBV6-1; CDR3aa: ASSEGGSGTDTQY
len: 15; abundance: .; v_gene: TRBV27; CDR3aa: ASSLWWQGSSNTEAF
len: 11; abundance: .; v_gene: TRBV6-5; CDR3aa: ASIKGEGREQY
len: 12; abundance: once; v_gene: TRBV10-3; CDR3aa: AIGRGPTNEKLF
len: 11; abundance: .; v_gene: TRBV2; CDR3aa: ATLYETGGSAF
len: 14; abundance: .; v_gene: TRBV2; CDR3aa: ASSETRGGPRNEQF
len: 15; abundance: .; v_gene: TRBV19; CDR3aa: ASSFRTGGADREPQH
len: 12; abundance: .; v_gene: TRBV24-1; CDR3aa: ATSGIPGRNEQF
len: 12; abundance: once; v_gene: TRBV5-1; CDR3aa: ASSPDRGLGGYT
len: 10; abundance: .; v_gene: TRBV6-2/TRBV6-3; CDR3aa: ASSYSGHEQY
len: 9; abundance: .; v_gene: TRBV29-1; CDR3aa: RVGQANEQF
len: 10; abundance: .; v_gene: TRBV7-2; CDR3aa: ASSTSNYGYT
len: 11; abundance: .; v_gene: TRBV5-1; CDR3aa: ASSLQGANGYT